These 10 T cell receptor beta chains came from one sample sequenced in a study of cytomegalovirus exposure and HLA in healthy donors (dated by TCRdb to 2016 to 2017). To prepare the library, the immunoSEQ multiplex PCR assay was applied. A mixture of 60 forward primers for TCR Vbeta segments and 13 reverse primers for TCR Jbeta segments was used in the multiplex PCR. This is the immuneACCESS table as TCRdb keeps it, with only in-frame sequences that have V and J called. A part of the clones is gone; compared with another copy, unresolved V genes explain less than half, and the rest is unexplained. Here the sample has 70,000 to 80,000 clones; around 82% occur a single time. 1.9% of the sample goes to the ten largest clones. The sample taken for sequencing was PBMCs. The origin of the receptors is a man in his late teens or twenties in good health and CMV-seronegative.

The chain has TRBV19 and TRBJ2-3; 8 bases fit TRBD2. The CDR3 contains 16 residues. V lost 2 bases, J lost 4 bases, and 8 bases stayed unmatched. Germline V gene data show CDR1 as LNHDA and CDR2 as SQIVND (reference sequence). The CDR3 DNA is TGTGCCAGTAGTATACTACGCGGGGGGAACGCAGATACGCAGTATTTT. Translated: CASSILRGGNADTQYF. The entire variable domain, with the rest obtained from reference TRBV19 and TRBJ2-3, is as follows: DGGITQSPKYLFRKEGQNVTLSCEQNLNHDAMYWYRQDPGQGLRLIYYSQIVNDFQKGDIAEGYSVSREKKESFPLTVTSAQKNPTAFYLCASSILRGGNADTQYFGPGTRLTVL.

This clone was counted a few times. V gene TRBV4-2 combines with J gene TRBJ2-6; maybe TRBD1 (5 bases). There are 16 residues in the CDR3. The V gene's germline CDR1 is LGHNA and CDR2 YNFKEQ. Trimming removed 0 bases from V and 1 base from J, with 7 bases in between. The CDR3 loop reads CASSQDRQSGANVLTF. CDR3 DNA sequence: TGTGCCAGCAGCCAAGATAGACAGTCTGGGGCCAACGTCCTGACTTTC.

About this clone: Other DNA sequences from this sample encode an identical CDR3 as well. Here the CDR3 reads CASSQDGRTNYGYTF. In DNA form, the CDR3 reads TGCGCCAGCAGCCAAGATGGCAGGACTAACTATGGCTACACCTTC. This rearrangement joins TRBV4-3 to TRBJ1-2; D unclear. The CDR3 has 15 amino acids. The germline V gene encodes CDR1 LGHNA and CDR2 YSLEER. The V gene lost 0 bases and the J gene lost 0 bases, with 8 bases spanning the gap.

This chain links TRBV18 with TRBJ1-5; a weak D match, TRBD1 (6 bases). The CDR3 has 16 residues. Trimming took off 2 bases at V and 7 bases at J, with 18 bases between the two ends. CDR1 and CDR2 from the germline V gene are KGHSH and LQKENI. The CDR3 DNA follows: TGTGCCAGCTCACCATCCGGGGCAGGGGTAAGGCAGCCCCAGCATTTT. The encoded protein is CASSPSGAGVRQPQHF.

This chain uses TRBV7-9 with TRBJ1-1; D is perhaps TRBD1 (5 bases). The ends were cut back, 4 bases at V and 3 bases at J, with 18 bases in the middle. Germline-derived CDR1 and CDR2 are SEHNR and FQNEAQ (reference sequence). This CDR3 comprises 16 residues. The CDR3 coding sequence is TGTGCCAGCAGCTCGCGCAAACAGGTCGGTTACACTGAAGCTTTCTTT. It encodes CASSSRKQVGYTEAFF.

The chain combines TRBV28 with TRBJ1-1, with D hard to call. Germline-derived CDR1 and CDR2 are MDHEN and SYDVKM. V was cut by 3 bases and J by 3 bases, with 8 bases left in between. The CDR3 loop spans 13 amino acids. For the CDR3, the DNA is TGTGCCAGCAGTTTCTTAGTGGACACTGAAGCTTTCTTT. Translating it yields CASSFLVDTEAFF. Complete variable domain (other parts from reference TRBV28 and TRBJ1-1): DVKVTQSSRYLVKRTGEKVFLECVQDMDHENMFWYRQDPGLGLRLIYFSYDVKMKEKGDIPEGYSVSREKKERFSLILESASTNQTSMYLCASSFLVDTEAFFGQGTRLTVV.

The DNA of the CDR3 is TGTGCCAGCAGCTTGGCCGGGAGACAGGGTAGCCACAATGAGCAGTTCTTC. This translates into CASSLAGRQGSHNEQFF. The rearrangement uses TRBV5-4 and TRBJ2-1; D might be TRBD1 (7 bases). V gave up 0 bases and J gave up 5 bases, with 18 bases separating them. CDR1 is SGHNT, CDR2 YYREEE, per germline (reference sequence). The CDR3 is made up of 17 amino acids.

The CDR3 coding sequence is TGTGCCAGCAGTTTCCTCCCGGCGGGGGAGAACGGGGAGCTGTTTTTT. Protein product: CASSFLPAGENGELFF. The genes are TRBV9 and TRBJ2-2; 7 bases match TRBD2. V lost 5 bases to trimming and J lost 7 bases; unmatched junction nucleotides: 14. Germline V gene data show CDR1 as SGDLS and CDR2 as YYNGEE. This CDR3 has 16 amino acids.

CDR3 sequence reads: CASRAGVWSTEAFF. The DNA of the CDR3 is TGTGCCAGCAGAGCGGGCGTATGGAGCACTGAAGCTTTCTTT. V and J are TRBV6-5 and TRBJ1-1; D is uncertain. The CDR3 contains 14 residues. Germline V gene sequence: CDR1 MNHEY, CDR2 SVGAGI. The ends were cut back, 6 bases at V and 4 bases at J, with 15 bases in the middle.

The J gene is TRBJ1-1, the V gene TRBV11-1, with D unclear. Germline V gene lookup returns CDR1 SGHAT and CDR2 FQDESV (reference sequence). The CDR3 covers 13 residues. Trimming shortened V by 5 bases and J by 1 base, and 8 bases separated the two germline ends. The CDR3 loop reads CASSSGPNTEAFF. In DNA form, the CDR3 reads TGTGCCAGCAGCAGCGGGCCGAACACTGAAGCTTTCTTT. The full variable domain, its missing parts supplied by reference TRBV11-1 and TRBJ1-1, is EAEVAQSPRYKITEKSQAVAFWCDPISGHATLYWYRQILGQGPELLVQFQDESVVDDSQLPKDRFSAERLKGVDSTLKIQPAELGDSAMYLCASSSGPNTEAFFGQGTRLTVV.